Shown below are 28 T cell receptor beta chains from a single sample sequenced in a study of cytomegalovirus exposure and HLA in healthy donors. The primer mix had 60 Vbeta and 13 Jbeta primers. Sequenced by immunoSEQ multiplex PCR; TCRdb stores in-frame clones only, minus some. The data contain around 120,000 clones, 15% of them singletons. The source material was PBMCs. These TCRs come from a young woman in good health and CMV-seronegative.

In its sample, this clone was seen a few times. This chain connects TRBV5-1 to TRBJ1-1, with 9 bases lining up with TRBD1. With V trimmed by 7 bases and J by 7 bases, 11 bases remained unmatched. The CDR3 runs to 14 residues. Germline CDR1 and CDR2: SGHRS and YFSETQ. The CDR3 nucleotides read TGCGCCAGCGGACCGGGACAGGGCTTGGGTGAAGCTTTCTTT. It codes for CASGPGQGLGEAFF.

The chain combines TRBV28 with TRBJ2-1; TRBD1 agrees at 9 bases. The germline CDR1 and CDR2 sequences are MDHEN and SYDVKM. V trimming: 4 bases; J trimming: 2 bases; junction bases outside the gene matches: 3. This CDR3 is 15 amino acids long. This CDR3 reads CASSWDREAYNEQFF. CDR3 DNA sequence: TGTGCCAGCAGTTGGGACAGGGAGGCCTACAATGAGCAGTTCTTC.

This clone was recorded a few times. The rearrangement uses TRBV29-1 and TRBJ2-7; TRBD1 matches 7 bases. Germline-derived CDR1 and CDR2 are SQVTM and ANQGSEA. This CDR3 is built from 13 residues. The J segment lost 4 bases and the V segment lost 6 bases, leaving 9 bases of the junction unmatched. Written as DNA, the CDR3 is TGCAGCGTATTGACAGGGCAGAAATACGAGCAGTACTTC. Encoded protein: CSVLTGQKYEQYF.

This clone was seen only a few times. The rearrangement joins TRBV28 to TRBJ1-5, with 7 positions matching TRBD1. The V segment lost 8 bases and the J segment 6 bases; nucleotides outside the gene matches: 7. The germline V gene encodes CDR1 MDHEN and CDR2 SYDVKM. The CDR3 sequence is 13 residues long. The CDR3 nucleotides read TGTGCCAGCTTCGACAGGGTCGGTCAGCCCCAGCATTTT. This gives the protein CASFDRVGQPQHF. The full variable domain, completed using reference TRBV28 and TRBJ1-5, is DVKVTQSSRYLVKRTGEKVFLECVQDMDHENMFWYRQDPGLGLRLIYFSYDVKMKEKGDIPEGYSVSREKKERFSLILESASTNQTSMYLCASFDRVGQPQHFGDGTRLSIL.

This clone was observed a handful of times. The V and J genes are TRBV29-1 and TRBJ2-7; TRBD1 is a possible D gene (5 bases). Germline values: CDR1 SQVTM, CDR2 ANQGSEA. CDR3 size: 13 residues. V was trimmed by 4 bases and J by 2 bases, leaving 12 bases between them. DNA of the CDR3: TGCAGCGTTGGTCCCGGACATCCCTACGAGCAGTACTTC. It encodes CSVGPGHPYEQYF.

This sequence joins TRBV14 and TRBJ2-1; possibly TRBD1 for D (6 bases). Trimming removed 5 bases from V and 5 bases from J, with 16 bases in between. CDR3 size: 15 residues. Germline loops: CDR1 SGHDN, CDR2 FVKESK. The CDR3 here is CASSADRRPDNEQFF. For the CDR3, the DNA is TGTGCCAGCAGCGCCGACAGGCGGCCAGACAATGAGCAGTTCTTC.

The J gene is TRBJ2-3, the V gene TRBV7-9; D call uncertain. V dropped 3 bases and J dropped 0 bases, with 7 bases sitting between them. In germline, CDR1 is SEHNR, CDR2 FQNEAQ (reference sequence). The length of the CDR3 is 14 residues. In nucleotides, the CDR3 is TGTGCCAGCAGCTTGGCCCGAAGCACAGATACGCAGTATTTT. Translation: CASSLARSTDTQYF.

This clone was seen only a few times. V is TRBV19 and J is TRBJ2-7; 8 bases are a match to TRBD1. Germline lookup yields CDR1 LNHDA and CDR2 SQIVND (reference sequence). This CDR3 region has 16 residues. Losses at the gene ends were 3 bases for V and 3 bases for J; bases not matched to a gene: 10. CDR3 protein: CASSIIGRQGFYEQYF. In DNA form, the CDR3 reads TGTGCCAGTAGTATCATCGGCCGACAGGGGTTCTACGAGCAGTACTTC.

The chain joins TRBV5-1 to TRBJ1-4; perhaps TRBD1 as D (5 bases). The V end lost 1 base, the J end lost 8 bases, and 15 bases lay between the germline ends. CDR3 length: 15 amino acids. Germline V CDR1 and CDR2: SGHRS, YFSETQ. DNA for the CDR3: TGCGCCAGCAGCTTGAGTGGGGCCGCGGGGGAAAAACTGTTTTTT. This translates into CASSLSGAAGEKLFF.

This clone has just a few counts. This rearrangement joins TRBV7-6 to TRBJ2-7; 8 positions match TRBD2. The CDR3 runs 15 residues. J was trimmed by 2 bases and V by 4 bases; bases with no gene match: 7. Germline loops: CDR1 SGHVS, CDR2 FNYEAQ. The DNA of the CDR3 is TGTGCCAGCAGCTCCAGCGGGAGCTCCCCCTACGAGCAGTACTTC. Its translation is CASSSSGSSPYEQYF.

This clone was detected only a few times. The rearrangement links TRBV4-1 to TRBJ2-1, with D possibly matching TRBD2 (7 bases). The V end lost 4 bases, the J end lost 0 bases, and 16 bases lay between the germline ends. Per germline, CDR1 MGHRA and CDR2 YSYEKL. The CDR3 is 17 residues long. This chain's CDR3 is CASSRRGGPSSYNEQFF. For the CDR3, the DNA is TGCGCCAGCAGCCGAAGGGGGGGACCCAGCTCCTACAATGAGCAGTTCTTC.

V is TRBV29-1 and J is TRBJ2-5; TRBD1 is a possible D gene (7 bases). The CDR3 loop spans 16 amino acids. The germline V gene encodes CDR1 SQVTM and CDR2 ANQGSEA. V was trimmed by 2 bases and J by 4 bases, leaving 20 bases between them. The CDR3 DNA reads TGCAGCGTTGAAAAGGGCAGGGGGACTCCTCCAGAGACCCAGTACTTC. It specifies CSVEKGRGTPPETQYF.

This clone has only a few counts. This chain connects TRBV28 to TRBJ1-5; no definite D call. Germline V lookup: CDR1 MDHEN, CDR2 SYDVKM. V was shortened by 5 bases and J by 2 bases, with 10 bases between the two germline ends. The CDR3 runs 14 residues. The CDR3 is CASSGIRGNQPQHF. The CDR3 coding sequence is TGTGCCAGCAGTGGAATTCGGGGCAATCAGCCCCAGCATTTT.

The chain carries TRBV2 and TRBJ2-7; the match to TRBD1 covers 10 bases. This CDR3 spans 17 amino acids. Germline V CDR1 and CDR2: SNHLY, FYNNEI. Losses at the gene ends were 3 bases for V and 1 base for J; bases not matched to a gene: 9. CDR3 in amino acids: CASSDLHGTGVSYEQYF. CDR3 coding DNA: TGTGCCAGCAGTGACTTACACGGGACAGGGGTATCCTACGAGCAGTACTTC.

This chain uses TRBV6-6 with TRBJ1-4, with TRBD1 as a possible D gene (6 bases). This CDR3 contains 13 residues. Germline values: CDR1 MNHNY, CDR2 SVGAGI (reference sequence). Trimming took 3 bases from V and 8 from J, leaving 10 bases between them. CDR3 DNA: TGTGCCAGCAGTTATACAGGGTACGAAAAACTGTTTTTT. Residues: CASSYTGYEKLFF.

The CDR3 spells CASRSWARNTEAFF. CDR3 nucleotides: TGTGCCAGCCGCTCCTGGGCCAGAAACACTGAAGCTTTCTTT. The chain has TRBV27 and TRBJ1-1; no reliable D call. Germline V lookup: CDR1 MNHEY, CDR2 SMNVEV (reference sequence). V shed 8 bases and J shed 2 bases, with 15 bases lying between them. This CDR3 has 14 amino acids.

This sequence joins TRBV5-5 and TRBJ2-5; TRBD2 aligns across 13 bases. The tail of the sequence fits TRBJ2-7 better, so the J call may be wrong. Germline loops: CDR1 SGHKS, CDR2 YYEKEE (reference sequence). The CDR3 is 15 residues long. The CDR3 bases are TGTGCCAGCAGCCCCGGGACTAGCGGGACCTACGAGCAGTACTTC. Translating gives CASSPGTSGTYEQYF.

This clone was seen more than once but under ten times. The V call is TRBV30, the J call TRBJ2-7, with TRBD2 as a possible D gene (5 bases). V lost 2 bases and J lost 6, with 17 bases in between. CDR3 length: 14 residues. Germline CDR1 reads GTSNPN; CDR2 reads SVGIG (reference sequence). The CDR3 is CAWSRGDGRSEQYF. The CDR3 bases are TGTGCCTGGAGTCGGGGTGATGGAAGGTCCGAGCAGTACTTC.

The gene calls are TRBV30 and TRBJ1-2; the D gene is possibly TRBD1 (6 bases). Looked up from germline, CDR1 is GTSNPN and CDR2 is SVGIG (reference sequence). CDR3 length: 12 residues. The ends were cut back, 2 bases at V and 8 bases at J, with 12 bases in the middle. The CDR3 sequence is CAWSSTGLGYTF. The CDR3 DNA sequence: TGTGCCTGGAGTTCTACAGGGCTGGGCTACACCTTC.

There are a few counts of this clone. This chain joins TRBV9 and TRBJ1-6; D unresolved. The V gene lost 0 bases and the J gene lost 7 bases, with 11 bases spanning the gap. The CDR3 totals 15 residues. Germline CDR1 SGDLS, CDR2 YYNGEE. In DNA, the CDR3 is TGTGCCAGCAGCGTAGCTCCCAGAGGGAATTCACCCCTCCACTTT. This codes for CASSVAPRGNSPLHF.

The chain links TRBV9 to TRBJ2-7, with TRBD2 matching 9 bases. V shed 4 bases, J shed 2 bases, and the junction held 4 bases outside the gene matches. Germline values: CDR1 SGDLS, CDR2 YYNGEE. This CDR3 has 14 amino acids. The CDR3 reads CASSPSGATYEQYF. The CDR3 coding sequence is TGTGCCAGCAGCCCTAGCGGGGCGACCTACGAGCAGTACTTC.

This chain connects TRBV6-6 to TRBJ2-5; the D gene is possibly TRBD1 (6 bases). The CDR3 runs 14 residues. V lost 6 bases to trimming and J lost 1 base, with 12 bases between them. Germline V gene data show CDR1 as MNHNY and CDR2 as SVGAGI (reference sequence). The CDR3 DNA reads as TGTGCCAGCAGCAAGACAGGCATCCAAGAGACCCAGTACTTC. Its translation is CASSKTGIQETQYF.

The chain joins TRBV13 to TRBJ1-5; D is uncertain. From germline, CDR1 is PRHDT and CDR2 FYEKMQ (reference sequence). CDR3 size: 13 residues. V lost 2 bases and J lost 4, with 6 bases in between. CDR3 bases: TGTGCCAGCAGCTTACTAAAGAATCAGCCCCAGCATTTT. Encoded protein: CASSLLKNQPQHF.

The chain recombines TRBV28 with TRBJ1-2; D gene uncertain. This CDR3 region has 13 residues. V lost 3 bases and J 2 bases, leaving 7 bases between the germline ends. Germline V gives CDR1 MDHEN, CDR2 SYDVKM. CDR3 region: CASSFWQNYGYTF. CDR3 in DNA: TGTGCCAGCAGTTTTTGGCAGAACTATGGCTACACCTTC.

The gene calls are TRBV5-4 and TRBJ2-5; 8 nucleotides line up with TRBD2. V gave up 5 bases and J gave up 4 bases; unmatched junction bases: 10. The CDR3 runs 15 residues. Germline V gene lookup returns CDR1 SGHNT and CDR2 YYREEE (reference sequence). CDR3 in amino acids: CASSMPSGGVETQYF. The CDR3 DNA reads TGTGCCAGCAGTATGCCGTCGGGAGGGGTAGAGACCCAGTACTTC.

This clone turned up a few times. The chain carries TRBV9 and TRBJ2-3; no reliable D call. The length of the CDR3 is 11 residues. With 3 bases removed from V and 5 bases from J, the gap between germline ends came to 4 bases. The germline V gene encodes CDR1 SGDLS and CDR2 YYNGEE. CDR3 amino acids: CASSARDTQYF. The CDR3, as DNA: TGTGCCAGCAGCGCGAGAGATACGCAGTATTTT.

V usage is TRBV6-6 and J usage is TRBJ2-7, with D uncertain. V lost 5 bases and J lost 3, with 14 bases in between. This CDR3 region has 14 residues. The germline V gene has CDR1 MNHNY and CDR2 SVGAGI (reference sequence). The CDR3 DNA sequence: TGTGCCAGCAGTACACGAGGCTATCACTACGAGCAGTACTTC. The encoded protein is CASSTRGYHYEQYF.

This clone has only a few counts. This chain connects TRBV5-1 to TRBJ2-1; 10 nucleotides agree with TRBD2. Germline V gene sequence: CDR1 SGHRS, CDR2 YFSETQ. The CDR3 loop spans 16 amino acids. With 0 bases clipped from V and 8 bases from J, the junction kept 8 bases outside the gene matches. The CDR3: CASSLAAAGGRDEQFF. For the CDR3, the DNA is TGCGCCAGCAGCTTGGCCGCAGCGGGAGGGCGAGATGAGCAGTTCTTC.